The TCR beta chain described here comes from a study of CD8+CD57+ T cells in acquired aplastic anemia. Points on this clonotype: At one of its ends the junction is not consistent with the germline gene, which may arise from a read error.

Researchers used genomic DNA as the template to profile TCR beta VDJ and CDR3. One entry per CDR3 protein results from TCRdb running MiXCR on the reads. Found here are 250,000 to 300,000 distinct CDR3 sequences, around 60% of them singletons; the top ten hold 6.5% to 10%. The CDR3 covers 12 residues. Germline V CDR1 and CDR2: SNHLY, FYNNEI. What was sequenced was sorted CD4+, CD8+, or CD8+CD57+ T cells (not recorded which) from PBMCs. The chain uses TRBV2 and TRBJ1-3; D unresolved. The TCR was taken from a human donor with severe aplastic anemia or a healthy control (not recorded which). The CDR3 nucleotides read TGTGCCAGCAGGGCCTCTGGAGACACCATATATTTT. Its translation: CASRASGDTIYF.